A selection of T cell receptor beta chains follows, all from one sample in a study of identical twins' blood T cells. TCRdb redid the calling of the 5' RACE reads with MiXCR, one entry per CDR3 protein. The sample shows 350,000 to 450,000 distinct CDR3 sequences, 28% of them seen only once. Material for sequencing was PBMCs. The receptors were gathered from a woman aged 18-50 years in good health. CDR3s leave out the opening cysteine and the closing phenylalanine or tryptophan. Fields, in order: clone size, V gene, CDR3 protein. Size values are once, few and many counts, or a class for expanded clones, and some rows have none.

abundance: -
v_gene: TRBV25-1
CDR3aa: ASSVPIQSHNQPQH

abundance: -
v_gene: TRBV12-3/TRBV12-4
CDR3aa: ASTLSSSSYNEQF

abundance: -
v_gene: TRBV7-8
CDR3aa: ASSSGRSVGKNIQY

abundance: -
v_gene: TRBV13
CDR3aa: ASSRRRDGYT

abundance: -
v_gene: TRBV14
CDR3aa: ASSQDFYPLH

abundance: few
v_gene: TRBV6-2/TRBV6-3
CDR3aa: TSSDYQGPMNTEAF

abundance: -
v_gene: TRBV3-1
CDR3aa: ASSQIPNIQY

abundance: few
v_gene: TRBV5-1
CDR3aa: ASSLWTSGQNTGELF

abundance: -
v_gene: TRBV19
CDR3aa: ASSIPQGKIGELF

abundance: -
v_gene: TRBV19
CDR3aa: ASSILVPSGTEAF

abundance: -
v_gene: TRBV11-2
CDR3aa: ASRSTTGQF

abundance: few
v_gene: TRBV20-1
CDR3aa: SAGQGGTFAGGYT

abundance: few
v_gene: TRBV20-1
CDR3aa: SVRPLAYNEQF

abundance: few
v_gene: TRBV20-1
CDR3aa: SARLAAYNEQF

abundance: -
v_gene: TRBV11-2
CDR3aa: ASSLGHYGGTEAF